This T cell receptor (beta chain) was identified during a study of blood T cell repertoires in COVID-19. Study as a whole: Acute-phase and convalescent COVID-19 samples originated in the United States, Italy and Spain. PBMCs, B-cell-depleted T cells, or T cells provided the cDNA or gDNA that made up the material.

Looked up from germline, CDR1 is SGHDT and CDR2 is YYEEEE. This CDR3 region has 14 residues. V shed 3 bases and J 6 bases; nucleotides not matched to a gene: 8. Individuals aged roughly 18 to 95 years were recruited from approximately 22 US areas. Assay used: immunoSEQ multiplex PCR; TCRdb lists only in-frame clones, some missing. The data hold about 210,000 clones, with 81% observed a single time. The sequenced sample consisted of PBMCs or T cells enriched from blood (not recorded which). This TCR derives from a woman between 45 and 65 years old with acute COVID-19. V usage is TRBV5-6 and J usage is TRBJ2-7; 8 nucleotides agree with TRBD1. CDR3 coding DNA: TGTGCCAGCAGCTCGTGGACAGGGTCGGCCGAGCAGTACTTC. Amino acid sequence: CASSSWTGSAEQYF. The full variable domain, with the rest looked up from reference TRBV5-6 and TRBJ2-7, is DAGVTQSPTHLIKTRGQQVTLRCSPKSGHDTVSWYQQALGQGPQFIFQYYEEEERQRGNFPDRFSGHQFPNYSSELNVNALLLGDSALYLCASSSWTGSAEQYFGPGTRLTVT.